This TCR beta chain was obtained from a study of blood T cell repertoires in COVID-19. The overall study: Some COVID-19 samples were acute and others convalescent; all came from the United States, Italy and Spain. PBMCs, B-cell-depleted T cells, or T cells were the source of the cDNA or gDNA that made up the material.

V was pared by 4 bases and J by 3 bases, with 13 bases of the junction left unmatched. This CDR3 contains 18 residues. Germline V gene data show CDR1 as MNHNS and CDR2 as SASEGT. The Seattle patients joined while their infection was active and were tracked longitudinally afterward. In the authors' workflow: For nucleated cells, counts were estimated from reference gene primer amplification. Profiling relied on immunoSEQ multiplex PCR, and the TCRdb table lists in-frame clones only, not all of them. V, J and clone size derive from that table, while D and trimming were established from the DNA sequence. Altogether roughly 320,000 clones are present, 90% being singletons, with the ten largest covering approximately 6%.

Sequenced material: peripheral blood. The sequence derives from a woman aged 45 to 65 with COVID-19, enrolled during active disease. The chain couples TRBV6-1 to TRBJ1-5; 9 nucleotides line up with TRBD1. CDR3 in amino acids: CASSAFYVGQGINQPQHF. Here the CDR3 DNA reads TGTGCCAGCAGTGCCTTTTATGTCGGACAGGGGATCAATCAGCCCCAGCATTTT.